Here is one T cell receptor (beta chain) with its context. The data are from a study of T cells expressing NK-cell markers. TCRdb re-called the 5' RACE reads; every CDR3 protein appears as one record, without DNA. The sample has fewer than 400,000 distinct CDR3 sequences; the top ten hold around a tenth. The CDR3 spans 15 residues. CDR1 and CDR2 from the germline V gene are MNHEY and SVGAGI. The V call is TRBV6-5, the J call TRBJ2-1. The source is a woman aged 50 to 60 in good health. The sample taken for sequencing was blood T cells: a sorted CD56 or NKG2C T cell subset, CD4+ or CD8+ T cells, or bulk PBMC T cells (not recorded which). The CDR3 here is CASSPDRASYNEQFF.